The rows below give T cell receptor beta chains drawn from one sample of a study of T-cell reconstitution after alpha-beta-depleted transplantation in children. TCRdb redid the calling of the PCR reads with MiXCR, one entry per CDR3 protein. The sample includes roughly 280,000 distinct CDR3 sequences, about 9.9% seen only once; the top ten take 23%. The specimen was peripheral blood, collected 180 days after TCRalphabeta/CD19-depleted stem cell transplant. These receptors all stem from a male patient under 10 years old who had a stem cell transplant for chronic granulomatous disease, so the T cells may come from the graft donor. CDR3s include the opening cysteine and the closing phenylalanine or tryptophan.

V gene: TRBV28; J gene: TRBJ2-5; CDR3 protein: CASSLISEQYWGGEETQYF
V gene: TRBV6-1; J gene: TRBJ2-7; CDR3 protein: CASSTTGAGEQYF
V gene: TRBV12-3/TRBV12-4; J gene: TRBJ2-5; CDR3 protein: CASRSGTEETQYF
V gene: TRBV5-1; J gene: TRBJ2-2; CDR3 protein: CASSFSGSGDTGELFF
V gene: TRBV6-5; J gene: TRBJ1-2; CDR3 protein: CASREGGHGYTF
V gene: TRBV3-1; J gene: TRBJ2-4; CDR3 protein: CASSQTSVVRGMNIQYF
V gene: TRBV5-5; J gene: TRBJ2-7; CDR3 protein: CASSSMVRYEQYF
V gene: TRBV12-3/TRBV12-4; J gene: TRBJ2-1; CDR3 protein: CASSLRSVSGKSYNEQFF
V gene: TRBV18; J gene: TRBJ2-7; CDR3 protein: CASSPQTGFSYEQYF
V gene: TRBV9; J gene: TRBJ2-3; CDR3 protein: CASSADGPNPTDTQYF
V gene: TRBV5-5; J gene: TRBJ2-3; CDR3 protein: CASSKLGPTDTQYF
V gene: TRBV27; J gene: TRBJ1-4; CDR3 protein: CASSVAGTVNEKLFF
V gene: TRBV12-3/TRBV12-4; J gene: TRBJ2-2; CDR3 protein: CASTTWGEVGELFF
V gene: TRBV12-3/TRBV12-4; J gene: TRBJ1-2; CDR3 protein: CASSRDSVWLYTF
V gene: TRBV12-3/TRBV12-4; J gene: TRBJ1-3; CDR3 protein: CASRAPSGNPGNTIYF
V gene: TRBV11-2; J gene: TRBJ2-1; CDR3 protein: CASSRTSEQFF
V gene: TRBV29-1; J gene: TRBJ2-1; CDR3 protein: CSVENAQGAGEQFF